These 25 T cell receptor beta chains came from one sample sequenced in a study of patients and donors after allogeneic stem cell transplantation (dated by TCRdb to 2020 to 2022). Libraries were prepared through RT-PCR. The reads were generated on a NextSeq 550. TCRdb trimmed the raw reads at Q25, called clones with MiXCR and kept productive beta chains. Rows are unified per CDR3 protein, each entry keeping the most common DNA and genes. The sample table contains about 150,000 distinct CDR3 sequences; only one count was recorded for about 36% of them. 50% of the sample lies in the top ten. Input material: blood, either unsorted or a sorted T cell fraction (not recorded which). Receptors originate from a human donor who was either an allogeneic HSCT recipient or a stem cell or donor lymphocyte infusion donor (not recorded which). It is not recorded whose cells these are; they may come from a transplant donor.

This clonotype was observed a few times. The chain employs TRBV28 and TRBJ2-7; D is uncertain. Trimming shortened V by 7 bases and J by 3 bases, and 7 bases separated the two germline ends. Germline CDR1 reads MDHEN; CDR2 reads SYDVKM. The CDR3 contains 11 residues. The CDR3 DNA is TGTGCCAGCACCTCAAGCTACGAGCAGTACTTC. Translating it yields CASTSSYEQYF.

This chain uses TRBV5-1 with TRBJ1-1, with D perhaps matching TRBD1 (5 bases). The CDR3 contains 16 residues. Germline CDR1 SGHRS, CDR2 YFSETQ. V lost 0 bases to trimming and J lost 0 bases, with 12 bases between them. The CDR3 nucleotides are TGCGCCAGCAGCTTGGAGGCAGGGCCCATGAACACTGAAGCTTTCTTT. It translates to CASSLEAGPMNTEAFF.

Ten or more counts support this clonotype. J is TRBJ1-5 and V is TRBV19, with D possibly matching TRBD1 (5 bases). The CDR3 runs 14 residues. The V gene lost 8 bases and the J gene lost 0 bases, with 11 bases spanning the gap. Germline CDR1 is LNHDA and CDR2 is SQIVND (reference sequence). Written as DNA, the CDR3 is TGTGCCAGTCAGGGCGGTTATAGCAATCAGCCCCAGCATTTT. This codes for CASQGGYSNQPQHF.

This clonotype was seen more than once but under ten times. The chain carries TRBV27 and TRBJ1-4; possibly TRBD1 for D (6 bases). This CDR3 is 15 amino acids long. Germline values: CDR1 MNHEY, CDR2 SMNVEV (reference sequence). The germline V and J ends were trimmed by 4 bases and 3 bases, with 12 bases remaining between them. Here the CDR3 reads CASSWVTGPNEKLFF. CDR3 bases: TGTGCCAGCAGTTGGGTTACAGGGCCTAATGAAAAACTGTTTTTT.

The chain recombines TRBV28 with TRBJ1-6; no clear D. Germline CDR1 is MDHEN and CDR2 is SYDVKM. Trimming shortened V by 6 bases and J by 7 bases, and 13 bases separated the two germline ends. CDR3 length: 14 residues. CDR3 residues: CASSPGVGNSPLHF. CDR3 sequence (DNA): TGTGCCAGCAGCCCCGGGGTCGGGAATTCACCCCTCCACTTT.

V gene TRBV2 combines with J gene TRBJ1-5, with D perhaps TRBD1 (5 bases). Germline CDR1 reads SNHLY; CDR2 reads FYNNEI. The CDR3 loop spans 16 amino acids. Between the trimmed V and J ends, which lost 6 bases and 5 bases, there was a span of 20 bases. The CDR3 sequence is CASSAPGGVGYQPQHF. The CDR3 bases are TGTGCCAGCAGCGCCCCCGGGGGGGTAGGGTATCAGCCCCAGCATTTT. Together with reference TRBV2 and TRBJ1-5, the CDR3 gives the full variable domain: EPEVTQTPSHQVTQMGQEVILRCVPISNHLYFYWYRQILGQKVEFLVSFYNNEISEKSEIFDDQFSVERPDGSNFTLKIRSTKLEDSAMYFCASSAPGGVGYQPQHFGDGTRLSIL.

This chain uses TRBV7-2 with TRBJ2-1; D remains ambiguous. CDR3 length: 13 amino acids. Between the trimmed V and J ends, which lost 6 bases and 4 bases, there was a span of 10 bases. CDR1 and CDR2 (germline): SGHTA, FQGNSA. For the CDR3, the DNA is TGTGCCAGCAGTCCGACTCGATACAATGAGCAGTTCTTC. Protein product: CASSPTRYNEQFF. Full variable domain (outside the CDR3, taken from reference TRBV7-2 and TRBJ2-1): GAGVSQSPSNKVTEKGKDVELRCDPISGHTALYWYRQSLGQGLEFLIYFQGNSAPDKSGLPSDRFSAERTGGSVSTLTIQRTQQEDSAVYLCASSPTRYNEQFFGPGTRLTVL.

The gene calls are TRBV5-1 and TRBJ2-1, with D hard to call. Germline assignment: CDR1 SGHRS and CDR2 YFSETQ. V lost 5 bases and J 6 bases, leaving 18 bases between the germline ends. This CDR3 spans 15 amino acids. This chain's CDR3 is CASSSPLGKFNEQFF. CDR3 nucleotide sequence: TGCGCCAGCAGTTCGCCCCTAGGAAAGTTCAATGAGCAGTTCTTC.

This clonotype was detected many times. The genes are TRBV3-1 and TRBJ1-5; D gene ambiguous. Germline CDR1 and CDR2: LGHDT and YNNKEL (reference sequence). V was clipped by 1 base and J by 2 bases, with 6 bases between them. The CDR3 has 14 residues. For the CDR3, the DNA is TGTGCCAGCAGCCAAGGAACGGGCAATCAGCCCCAGCATTTT. This encodes CASSQGTGNQPQHF.

The gene calls are TRBV20-1 and TRBJ2-7, with no clear D. With 3 bases removed from V and 0 bases from J, the gap between germline ends came to 9 bases. From germline, CDR1 is DFQATT and CDR2 SNEGSKA (reference sequence). The CDR3 has 13 amino acids. CDR3 in DNA: TGCAGTGCTAGTTCCAGAAACTCCTACGAGCAGTACGTC. Translated, it gives CSASSRNSYEQYV.

The chain combines TRBV27 with TRBJ2-1, with 8 bases lining up with TRBD1. V gave up 4 bases and J gave up 4 bases; unmatched junction bases: 9. Per germline, CDR1 MNHEY and CDR2 SMNVEV (reference sequence). The CDR3 is 16 amino acids. The CDR3 is CASSSPLRDRYNEQFF. CDR3 nucleotide sequence: TGTGCCAGCAGTTCACCCCTTCGGGACAGGTACAATGAGCAGTTCTTC.

The genes are TRBV12-3 or TRBV12-4 and TRBJ2-1; D is uncertain. Trimming removed 3 bases from V and 8 bases from J, with 8 bases in between. The CDR3 contains 12 residues. As DNA, the CDR3 is TGTGCCAGCAGTTTTCCCCTCGATGAGCAGTTCTTC. Translating gives CASSFPLDEQFF.

There are a few counts of this clonotype. V gene TRBV7-9 combines with J gene TRBJ1-1; the D gene is possibly TRBD1 (6 bases). Trimming pared 4 bases from V and 4 bases from J, leaving 16 bases between. This CDR3 has 15 residues. The germline gives CDR1 SEHNR, CDR2 FQNEAQ (reference sequence). CDR3 protein: CASSSQQGEGTEAFF. The CDR3 DNA is TGTGCCAGCAGCTCCCAACAGGGAGAGGGCACTGAAGCTTTCTTT.

In its sample, this clonotype was seen once. The chain uses TRBV7-2 and TRBJ1-5; D is uncertain. Germline V CDR1 and CDR2: SGHTA, FQGNSA. The CDR3 has 15 amino acids. Trimming left V 1 base short and J 3 bases short, with 10 bases between. CDR3 nucleotides: TGTGCCAGCAGCTTAGGGGGAGCGCCCAATCAGCCCCAGCATTTT. This translates into CASSLGGAPNQPQHF.

This clonotype was detected only a few times. The chain couples TRBV6-6 to TRBJ1-2; the match to TRBD1 covers 7 bases. V shed 5 bases and J 3 bases; nucleotides not matched to a gene: 3. The V gene's germline CDR1 is MNHNY and CDR2 SVGAGI (reference sequence). The CDR3 sequence is 13 residues long. The CDR3 DNA reads as TGTGCCAGCAGTCGGGACAGCTACTATGGCTACACCTTC. Encoded protein: CASSRDSYYGYTF.

The rearrangement uses TRBV5-1 and TRBJ2-3; 16 nucleotides align to TRBD2. Trimming cost V 6 bases and J 4 bases; bases outside gene matches: 5. The CDR3 is 16 residues long. Looked up from germline, CDR1 is SGHRS and CDR2 is YFSETQ. CDR3 sequence: CASTPGLAGGPDTQYF. CDR3 DNA: TGCGCCAGCACTCCGGGACTAGCGGGGGGGCCAGATACGCAGTATTTT.

This clonotype was observed a handful of times. Compared with germline, one end of the junction differs, possibly owing to a read error. The V gene is TRBV6-2 or TRBV6-3, the J gene TRBJ1-5; D is perhaps TRBD1 (6 bases). The CDR3 runs to 15 residues. Germline CDR1 MNHEY, CDR2 SVGEGT. CDR3 bases: TGTGCCAGCAGTGAGCAGACAGGCGCCAATCAGCCTCAGCATTTT. Protein: CASSEQTGANQPQHF.

This clonotype was seen at least ten times. The V call is TRBV20-1, the J call TRBJ1-5, with a possible D match to TRBD1 (5 bases). The germline V and J ends were trimmed by 3 bases and 6 bases, with 18 bases remaining between them. The germline gives CDR1 DFQATT, CDR2 SNEGSKA (reference sequence). The CDR3 is 15 residues long. The CDR3 bases are TGCAGTGCTAGCCCCCAGGGAAGGGTGTTTCAGCCCCAGCATTTT. As protein: CSASPQGRVFQPQHF.

There are a few counts of this clonotype. The rearrangement uses TRBV6-4 and TRBJ2-7; D is ambiguous. The CDR3 covers 10 residues. CDR1 MRHNA and CDR2 SNTAGT come from the germline V gene. The V end lost 6 bases, the J end lost 6 bases, and 6 bases lay between the germline ends. The CDR3: CASSLSEQYV. CDR3 sequence (DNA): TGTGCCAGCAGCTTGTCCGAGCAGTACGTC.

A few counts support this clonotype. This rearrangement joins TRBV6-5 to TRBJ2-1, with 8 bases matching TRBD1. J was trimmed by 8 bases and V by 4 bases; bases with no gene match: 7. The germline gives CDR1 MNHEY, CDR2 SVGAGI. The CDR3 is 14 residues long. CDR3 residues: CASSSWTGRYEQFF. The CDR3 DNA follows: TGTGCCAGCAGTTCCTGGACAGGGAGGTATGAGCAGTTCTTC.

This clonotype came up a few times. The chain combines TRBV5-1 with TRBJ2-1, with D unclear. Germline V gene data show CDR1 as SGHRS and CDR2 as YFSETQ. Trimming pared 0 bases from V and 9 bases from J, leaving 7 bases between. This CDR3 is 12 amino acids long. DNA for the CDR3: TGCGCCAGCAGCTTGGGATCTTCTGAGCAGTTCTTC. The encoded protein is CASSLGSSEQFF.

The chain carries TRBV19 and TRBJ1-5; 7 bases map to TRBD1. Trimming cost V 6 bases and J 7 bases; bases outside gene matches: 9. CDR1 is LNHDA and CDR2 is SQIVND in the germline V gene (reference sequence). The CDR3 consists of 14 residues. CDR3 residues: CASSPRQGGQPQHF. DNA for the CDR3: TGTGCCAGTAGCCCACGACAGGGTGGGCAGCCCCAGCATTTT.

This clonotype has more than one count but fewer than ten. The chain combines TRBV29-1 with TRBJ1-1; D gene ambiguous. V shed 5 bases and J shed 4 bases, with 11 bases lying between them. CDR3 length: 12 residues. Germline V gene lookup returns CDR1 SQVTM and CDR2 ANQGSEA. CDR3 sequence (DNA): TGCAGCGTTAATCCAGAGCCCACTGAAGCTTTCTTT. It encodes CSVNPEPTEAFF.

The rearrangement joins TRBV12-3 or TRBV12-4 to TRBJ1-3, with 9 bases aligning to TRBD1. This CDR3 has 15 amino acids. Trimming cost V 6 bases and J 2 bases; bases outside gene matches: 5. CDR3 amino acids: CASSPRTGAGNTIYF. CDR3 DNA: TGTGCCAGCAGCCCCCGGACAGGGGCTGGAAACACCATATATTTT.

The V and J genes are TRBV27 and TRBJ2-7; 8 positions match TRBD1. This CDR3 has 15 amino acids. V dropped 2 bases and J dropped 0; count of bases not matched to a gene: 3. Germline V CDR1 and CDR2: MNHEY, SMNVEV (reference sequence). As DNA, the CDR3 is TGTGCCAGCAGTTTAAGGACAGGGAGCTCCTACGAGCAGTACGTC. Translated, it gives CASSLRTGSSYEQYV.